These T cell receptor beta chains were read from a single sample in a study of T cell changes during pregnancy in multiple sclerosis. The table came from immunoSEQ multiplex PCR; TCRdb's copy has only in-frame clones and leaves some out. The sample includes tens of thousands of clones, 88% of them seen just once. Material: CD4+ T cells from peripheral blood mononuclear cells, obtained in the first trimester of pregnancy. These receptors were collected from a female donor with multiple sclerosis, enrolled in a pregnancy study. Both conserved end residues are part of each CDR3. The D gene is left open where the match is weak. Only some rows state a clone size, as once, few, many or a class for expanded clones.

clone_size: NA; j_call: TRBJ2-7; v_call: TRBV7-2; d_call: TRBD2; cdr3_aa: CASSPGLAGANEQYF; cdr3_nt: TGTGCCAGCAGCCCGGGACTAGCGGGAGCCAACGAGCAGTACTTC
clone_size: NA; j_call: TRBJ1-1; v_call: TRBV5-4; d_call: TRBD1; cdr3_aa: CASTPLTKQGNDATEAFF; cdr3_nt: TGTGCCAGCACCCCGCTGACCAAACAGGGGAACGATGCAACTGAAGCTTTCTTT
clone_size: NA; j_call: TRBJ2-3; v_call: TRBV27; d_call: TRBD2; cdr3_aa: CASSLQRGGTDTQYF; cdr3_nt: TGTGCCAGCAGTTTGCAGCGGGGGGGCACAGATACGCAGTATTTT
clone_size: NA; j_call: TRBJ1-5; v_call: TRBV6-6; d_call: TRBD1; cdr3_aa: CASSDRVHQPQHF; cdr3_nt: TGTGCCAGCAGTGACAGGGTCCATCAGCCCCAGCATTTT
clone_size: NA; j_call: TRBJ2-1; v_call: TRBV7-3; d_call: TRBD2; cdr3_aa: CASSLGLAGEQFF; cdr3_nt: TGTGCCAGCAGCTTGGGACTAGCAGGTGAGCAGTTCTTC
clone_size: few; j_call: TRBJ1-1; v_call: TRBV19; d_call: NA; cdr3_aa: CASSMKGREAFF; cdr3_nt: TGTGCCAGTAGTATGAAGGGGCGCGAGGCTTTCTTT
clone_size: NA; j_call: TRBJ2-3; v_call: TRBV9; d_call: TRBD2; cdr3_aa: CASTPRLAGEATDTQYF; cdr3_nt: TGTGCCAGCACCCCCCGACTAGCGGGAGAGGCGACAGATACGCAGTATTTT
clone_size: few; j_call: TRBJ1-1; v_call: TRBV6-6; d_call: TRBD1; cdr3_aa: CASSTTGGTEAFF; cdr3_nt: TGTGCCAGCAGCACAACAGGGGGCACTGAAGCTTTCTTT
clone_size: NA; j_call: TRBJ1-4; v_call: TRBV18; d_call: NA; cdr3_aa: CASSPPPGGEKLFF; cdr3_nt: TGTGCCAGCTCCCCCCCACCCGGCGGTGAAAAACTGTTTTTT
clone_size: NA; j_call: TRBJ1-3; v_call: TRBV6-1; d_call: NA; cdr3_aa: CASSDRGRTGNTIYF; cdr3_nt: TGTGCCAGCAGTGACAGGGGCCGGACTGGAAACACCATATATTTT
clone_size: NA; j_call: TRBJ1-5; v_call: TRBV28; d_call: NA; cdr3_aa: CASTYRTAVFYQPQHF; cdr3_nt: TGTGCCAGCACGTATAGGACAGCAGTATTCTATCAGCCCCAGCATTTT
clone_size: NA; j_call: TRBJ2-7; v_call: TRBV5-1; d_call: TRBD1; cdr3_aa: CASSTSVGQGSYEQYF; cdr3_nt: TGCGCCAGCAGTACCTCCGTAGGACAGGGATCCTACGAGCAGTACTTC
clone_size: NA; j_call: TRBJ2-4; v_call: TRBV5-1; d_call: TRBD2; cdr3_aa: CASSTLAGGQDNIQYF; cdr3_nt: TGCGCCAGCAGCACTTTAGCGGGGGGGCAGGATAACATTCAGTACTTC
clone_size: NA; j_call: TRBJ1-2; v_call: TRBV30; d_call: NA; cdr3_aa: CAWMPRGSGGYTF; cdr3_nt: TGTGCCTGGATGCCGCGGGGGTCAGGTGGCTACACCTTC
clone_size: NA; j_call: TRBJ1-1; v_call: TRBV5-1; d_call: NA; cdr3_aa: CASSPQTVGMNTEAFF; cdr3_nt: TGCGCCAGCAGCCCCCAAACGGTGGGCATGAACACTGAAGCTTTCTTT
clone_size: NA; j_call: TRBJ1-2; v_call: TRBV6-1; d_call: TRBD1; cdr3_aa: CASTRQGGNYGYTF; cdr3_nt: TGTGCCAGCACCAGACAGGGGGGCAACTATGGCTACACCTTC
clone_size: few; j_call: TRBJ1-2; v_call: TRBV9; d_call: TRBD1; cdr3_aa: CASSPPLGDRVRHGYTF; cdr3_nt: TGTGCCAGCAGCCCACCTCTGGGGGACAGGGTCCGACATGGCTACACCTTC
clone_size: NA; j_call: TRBJ1-2; v_call: TRBV5-5; d_call: NA; cdr3_aa: CASSLAYGEGSYGYTF; cdr3_nt: TGTGCCAGCAGCTTGGCCTATGGGGAAGGGAGCTATGGCTACACCTTC
clone_size: few; j_call: TRBJ2-7; v_call: TRBV18; d_call: TRBD2; cdr3_aa: CASSPQASGSGEQYF; cdr3_nt: TGTGCCAGCTCACCACAGGCTAGCGGGAGCGGCGAGCAGTACTTC
clone_size: few; j_call: TRBJ2-7; v_call: TRBV7-3; d_call: NA; cdr3_aa: CASSLTGAREQYF; cdr3_nt: TGTGCCAGCAGCTTAACGGGGGCTCGGGAGCAGTACTTC
clone_size: NA; j_call: TRBJ2-5; v_call: TRBV28; d_call: TRBD1; cdr3_aa: CASSQRQGEVEETQYF; cdr3_nt: TGTGCCAGCAGTCAAAGACAGGGAGAGGTAGAGGAGACCCAGTACTTC
clone_size: NA; j_call: TRBJ2-3; v_call: TRBV7-2; d_call: NA; cdr3_aa: CASSSSSVADTQYF; cdr3_nt: TGTGCCAGCAGCTCGTCTAGCGTGGCAGATACGCAGTATTTT
clone_size: once; j_call: TRBJ2-7; v_call: TRBV30; d_call: TRBD2; cdr3_aa: CAWSFRRGGYEQYF; cdr3_nt: TGTGCCTGGAGTTTTAGGCGGGGGGGCTACGAGCAGTACTTC
clone_size: NA; j_call: TRBJ1-5; v_call: TRBV4-2; d_call: NA; cdr3_aa: CASSFTSDGGNQPQHF; cdr3_nt: TGTGCCAGCAGCTTTACCTCTGACGGGGGCAATCAGCCCCAGCATTTT
clone_size: NA; j_call: TRBJ1-2; v_call: TRBV10-3; d_call: NA; cdr3_aa: CAISESGQTGYTF; cdr3_nt: TGTGCCATCAGTGAGTCCGGACAGACTGGCTACACCTTC
clone_size: NA; j_call: TRBJ2-5; v_call: TRBV7-2; d_call: NA; cdr3_aa: CASSPPPGLQKTQYF; cdr3_nt: TGTGCCAGCAGCCCCCCCCCGGGACTTCAAAAGACCCAGTACTTC
clone_size: once; j_call: TRBJ2-7; v_call: TRBV11-2; d_call: TRBD1; cdr3_aa: CASSLDGTGGYEQYF; cdr3_nt: TGTGCCAGCAGCCTCGACGGGACAGGTGGCTACGAGCAGTACTTC
clone_size: NA; j_call: TRBJ1-1; v_call: TRBV18; d_call: NA; cdr3_aa: CASSPRQGPNTEAFF; cdr3_nt: TGTGCCAGCTCACCGAGGCAGGGGCCGAACACTGAAGCTTTCTTT
clone_size: NA; j_call: TRBJ2-2; v_call: TRBV6-1; d_call: NA; cdr3_aa: CASSEGQPNTGELFF; cdr3_nt: TGTGCCAGCAGTGAAGGACAGCCGAACACCGGGGAGCTGTTTTTT
clone_size: few; j_call: TRBJ2-5; v_call: TRBV28; d_call: TRBD2; cdr3_aa: CASGRGSGKPKETQYF; cdr3_nt: TGTGCCAGCGGGCGGGGGAGCGGGAAGCCAAAGGAGACCCAGTACTTC
clone_size: NA; j_call: TRBJ2-1; v_call: TRBV27; d_call: TRBD2; cdr3_aa: CASSSWGVAGGNEQFF; cdr3_nt: TGTGCCAGCTCTAGTTGGGGGGTAGCGGGAGGAAATGAGCAGTTCTTC
clone_size: once; j_call: TRBJ1-2; v_call: TRBV6-5; d_call: TRBD1; cdr3_aa: CASSYSGQGNYGYTF; cdr3_nt: TGTGCCAGCAGTTATTCGGGACAGGGGAACTATGGCTACACCTTC
clone_size: few; j_call: TRBJ1-5; v_call: TRBV19; d_call: NA; cdr3_aa: CASSEQGGQPQHF; cdr3_nt: TGTGCCAGTAGTGAACAGGGAGGGCAGCCCCAGCATTTT
clone_size: NA; j_call: TRBJ1-6; v_call: TRBV5-4; d_call: NA; cdr3_aa: CASSLGRGSSYNSPLHF; cdr3_nt: TGTGCCAGCAGCCTGGGGCGGGGGAGCTCCTATAATTCACCCCTCCACTTT
clone_size: once; j_call: TRBJ2-3; v_call: TRBV10-3; d_call: NA; cdr3_aa: CAISESKGGTDTQYF; cdr3_nt: TGTGCCATCAGTGAGTCGAAAGGGGGCACAGATACGCAGTATTTT
clone_size: NA; j_call: TRBJ2-7; v_call: TRBV10-3; d_call: TRBD2; cdr3_aa: CAISESTSGSYEQYF; cdr3_nt: TGTGCCATCAGTGAGTCGACTAGCGGTTCGTACGAGCAGTACTTC
clone_size: once; j_call: TRBJ2-7; v_call: TRBV5-8; d_call: NA; cdr3_aa: CAHLKGGSDEQYF; cdr3_nt: TGTGCCCATTTGAAGGGTGGGAGCGACGAGCAGTACTTC
clone_size: NA; j_call: TRBJ2-2; v_call: TRBV4-2; d_call: TRBD1; cdr3_aa: CASSQDAQQGAGTGELFF; cdr3_nt: TGTGCCAGCAGCCAAGACGCTCAACAGGGGGCCGGGACCGGGGAGCTGTTTTTT
clone_size: NA; j_call: TRBJ2-7; v_call: TRBV27; d_call: TRBD2; cdr3_aa: CASSRFSGSDYEQYF; cdr3_nt: TGTGCCAGCAGTAGGTTTAGCGGGAGTGACTACGAGCAGTACTTC
clone_size: NA; j_call: TRBJ2-2; v_call: TRBV7-2; d_call: NA; cdr3_aa: CASSLFLPRGAKTGELFF; cdr3_nt: TGTGCCAGCAGCTTATTTCTCCCCCGGGGGGCAAAGACCGGGGAGCTGTTTTTT
clone_size: NA; j_call: TRBJ2-3; v_call: TRBV6-4; d_call: NA; cdr3_aa: CASSPSGHLTDTQYF; cdr3_nt: TGTGCCAGCAGTCCCTCGGGACACCTCACAGATACGCAGTATTTT
clone_size: NA; j_call: TRBJ1-2; v_call: TRBV28; d_call: NA; cdr3_aa: CASSSPGEAVRGYTF; cdr3_nt: TGTGCCAGCAGTTCCCCCGGGGAGGCAGTTAGGGGCTACACCTTC
clone_size: once; j_call: TRBJ2-7; v_call: TRBV4-1; d_call: TRBD2; cdr3_aa: CASSRTSGGSYEQYF; cdr3_nt: TGCGCCAGCAGCCGGACTAGCGGGGGCTCCTACGAGCAGTACTTC
clone_size: once; j_call: TRBJ2-7; v_call: TRBV11-2; d_call: TRBD2; cdr3_aa: CASSQRRGRGSYEQYF; cdr3_nt: TGTGCCAGCAGCCAACGCCGCGGGAGGGGCTCCTACGAGCAGTACTTC
clone_size: once; j_call: TRBJ2-4; v_call: TRBV28; d_call: NA; cdr3_aa: CASRTKKALAKNIQYF; cdr3_nt: TGTGCCAGCAGGACAAAAAAGGCCCTAGCCAAAAACATTCAGTACTTC
clone_size: NA; j_call: TRBJ2-1; v_call: TRBV14; d_call: NA; cdr3_aa: CASSLLNSRTAEQFF; cdr3_nt: TGTGCCAGCAGCCTTCTCAACAGTAGAACAGCTGAGCAGTTCTTC
clone_size: NA; j_call: TRBJ2-2; v_call: TRBV15; d_call: TRBD2; cdr3_aa: CATSRDLWTSGSRTGELFF; cdr3_nt: TGTGCCACCAGCAGAGATCTTTGGACTAGCGGGAGTAGGACCGGGGAGCTGTTTTTT
clone_size: NA; j_call: TRBJ1-6; v_call: TRBV5-4; d_call: TRBD1; cdr3_aa: CASSWDRESPLHF; cdr3_nt: TGTGCCAGCAGCTGGGACAGGGAATCACCCCTCCACTTT
clone_size: NA; j_call: TRBJ2-7; v_call: TRBV19; d_call: TRBD2; cdr3_aa: CASSGGLAAAYEQYF; cdr3_nt: TGTGCCAGTAGTGGAGGACTAGCGGCGGCCTACGAGCAGTACTTC
clone_size: NA; j_call: TRBJ2-7; v_call: TRBV7-6; d_call: TRBD2; cdr3_aa: CASSPILAGGTRPYEQYF; cdr3_nt: TGTGCCAGCAGCCCCATCCTAGCGGGGGGAACTCGTCCCTACGAGCAGTACTTC
clone_size: NA; j_call: TRBJ2-7; v_call: TRBV9; d_call: NA; cdr3_aa: CASSYSPGDEQYF; cdr3_nt: TGTGCCAGCTCATATTCCCCGGGGGACGAGCAGTACTTC
clone_size: NA; j_call: TRBJ2-3; v_call: TRBV2; d_call: NA; cdr3_aa: CASSETNLLYF; cdr3_nt: TGTGCCAGCAGTGAGACTAACCTCTTGTATTTT